The next 21 T cell receptor beta chains were all read from a single sample in a study of blood T cell repertoires in COVID-19. Clones were read by immunoSEQ multiplex PCR, and TCRdb kept only the in-frame ones, dropping some. The data contain around 300,000 clones, 70% to 90% of them singletons. Sequences were obtained from peripheral blood. Receptor source: a woman in her 70s with acute or convalescent COVID-19.

V usage is TRBV6-5 and J usage is TRBJ2-7; 9 bases are a match to TRBD1. The CDR3 runs to 15 residues. CDR1 is MNHEY and CDR2 is SVGAGI in the germline V gene. The V and J ends lost 4 bases and 5 bases, in that order; junction bases with no gene match: 9. CDR3 sequence: CASSFTPTGGDEQYF. The CDR3 bases are TGTGCCAGCAGTTTCACTCCGACAGGGGGGGACGAGCAGTACTTC.

This chain joins TRBV6-2 or TRBV6-3 and TRBJ1-5; weak D call: TRBD1 (6 bases). The germline gives CDR1 MNHEY, CDR2 SVGEGT. There are 14 residues in the CDR3. V lost 0 bases and J 6 bases, leaving 9 bases between the germline ends. CDR3 amino acids: CASSYSRGGQPQHF. The CDR3 DNA reads as TGTGCCAGCAGTTACTCGAGGGGGGGTCAGCCCCAGCATTTT.

The J gene is TRBJ2-1, the V gene TRBV5-6; D is uncertain. CDR3 size: 11 residues. V was clipped by 0 bases and J by 8 bases, with 3 bases between them. The germline CDR1 and CDR2 sequences are SGHDT and YYEEEE. CDR3 bases: TGTGCCAGCAGCTTGGCCGATGAGCAGTTCTTC. It encodes CASSLADEQFF.

V usage is TRBV3-1 (or the pseudogene TRBV3-2) and J usage is TRBJ1-6; 7 bases fit TRBD1. V lost 4 bases and J lost 3; bases outside the gene matches: 6. Germline V gives CDR1 LGHDT, CDR2 YNNKEL (reference sequence). CDR3 length equals 16 residues. The DNA for the CDR3 is TGTGCCAGCAGCCGTTCCGGGACAGACTATAATTCACCCCTCCACTTT. Residues: CASSRSGTDYNSPLHF.

The V and J genes are TRBV29-1 and TRBJ2-3; 10 bases fit TRBD2. The CDR3 loop spans 15 amino acids. V lost 4 bases and J lost 6; bases outside the gene matches: 10. Germline assignment: CDR1 SQVTM and CDR2 ANQGSEA. CDR3 DNA: TGCAGCGTTGTTCAAGCGGGGGGGCCAGGGGATACGCAGTATTTT. Encoded protein: CSVVQAGGPGDTQYF.

The chain uses TRBV6-4 and TRBJ1-2; 7 nucleotides match TRBD1. The CDR3 length is 13 residues. J was trimmed by 4 bases and V by 6 bases; bases with no gene match: 5. Germline lookup yields CDR1 MRHNA and CDR2 SNTAGT. The CDR3 region has the DNA TGTGCCAGCAGCGCACAGGGGACCTATGGCTACACCTTC. Amino acids: CASSAQGTYGYTF.

The rearrangement links TRBV27 to TRBJ1-1, with TRBD1 as a possible D gene (5 bases). The V gene's germline CDR1 is MNHEY and CDR2 SMNVEV (reference sequence). V lost 5 bases and J lost 8, with 12 bases in between. This CDR3 contains 12 residues. The CDR3 protein is CASSPSTAEAFF. The CDR3 DNA is TGTGCCAGCAGTCCGTCGACAGCAGAAGCTTTCTTT.

V usage is TRBV19 and J usage is TRBJ2-7; 10 bases line up with TRBD1. This CDR3 is built from 16 residues. V shed 3 bases and J 4 bases; nucleotides not matched to a gene: 9. Germline V gene data show CDR1 as LNHDA and CDR2 as SQIVND (reference sequence). The CDR3 DNA reads as TGTGCCAGTAGTATTGAGGCCGGGACAGGGGTTTACGAGCAGTACTTC. Its translation is CASSIEAGTGVYEQYF. Using reference TRBV19 and TRBJ2-7 for the parts outside the CDR3, the full variable domain is DGGITQSPKYLFRKEGQNVTLSCEQNLNHDAMYWYRQDPGQGLRLIYYSQIVNDFQKGDIAEGYSVSREKKESFPLTVTSAQKNPTAFYLCASSIEAGTGVYEQYFGPGTRLTVT.

This chain uses TRBV12-5 with TRBJ1-5, with 7 bases that match TRBD1. Germline CDR1 reads LGHNT; CDR2 reads FRNRAP. V shed 0 bases and J 3 bases; nucleotides not matched to a gene: 5. The CDR3 totals 16 residues. CDR3 coding DNA: TGTGCTAGTGGTTTGGTACAGGGGCCCCCCAATCAGCCCCAGCATTTT. It specifies CASGLVQGPPNQPQHF.

With respect to this clone: Other nucleotide sequences in the sample specify the same CDR3. The CDR3 DNA is TGTGCCAGCAGCCCTAGCGGGGGGGCCTGGGAGACCCAGTACTTC. Translated: CASSPSGGAWETQYF. V usage is TRBV7-2 and J usage is TRBJ2-5; 12 bases are a match to TRBD2. The CDR3 is made up of 15 amino acids. Trimming took 5 bases from V and 5 from J; bases not matched to a gene: 6. Germline V gives CDR1 SGHTA, CDR2 FQGNSA.

This clone was seen only once. The chain combines TRBV27 with TRBJ1-6, with TRBD1 matching 7 bases. The V and J ends lost 3 bases and 9 bases, in that order; junction bases with no gene match: 5. The CDR3 contains 14 residues. Germline-derived CDR1 and CDR2 are MNHEY and SMNVEV (reference sequence). For the CDR3, the DNA is TGTGCCAGCAGTTTTGCAGGGGGAGGTTCACCCCTCCACTTT. The encoded protein is CASSFAGGGSPLHF.

The chain uses TRBV6-5 and TRBJ1-5; no clear D gene. V gave up 7 bases and J gave up 3 bases, with 10 bases separating them. The length of the CDR3 is 13 residues. Germline V gene lookup returns CDR1 MNHEY and CDR2 SVGAGI. The CDR3 loop is CASNPGSNQPQHF. As DNA, the CDR3 is TGTGCCAGCAATCCGGGGTCCAATCAGCCCCAGCATTTT.

J is TRBJ1-2 and V is TRBV3-1 (or the pseudogene TRBV3-2); tentative D call: TRBD1 (5 bases). The CDR3 has 14 residues. The ends were cut back, 0 bases at V and 3 bases at J, with 8 bases in the middle. CDR1 LGHDT and CDR2 YNNKEL come from the germline V gene (reference sequence). The CDR3: CASSQETDDYGYTF. The CDR3, as DNA: TGTGCCAGCAGCCAAGAGACAGACGACTATGGCTACACCTTC.

In nucleotides, the CDR3 is TGTGCCAGCACCCCCTTGAGGAGCAGGGGGAATGAGCAGTTCTTC. It codes for CASTPLRSRGNEQFF. The gene calls are TRBV11-2 and TRBJ2-1; 7 bases are shared with TRBD1. With V trimmed by 7 bases and J by 7 bases, 13 bases remained unmatched. The CDR3 consists of 15 residues. Per germline, CDR1 SGHAT and CDR2 FQNNGV.

This clone is a singleton in its sample. The rearrangement links TRBV2 to TRBJ2-3; maybe TRBD2 (5 bases). Trimming took 7 bases from V and 6 from J, leaving 11 bases between them. The V gene's germline CDR1 is SNHLY and CDR2 FYNNEI. This CDR3 is built from 12 residues. The CDR3 nucleotides are TGTGCCAGCAACCGGGGTGAGGATACGCAGTATTTT. This sequence encodes CASNRGEDTQYF.

This clone has a single count. This chain uses TRBV2 with TRBJ1-1; TRBD1 matches 8 bases. V was clipped by 6 bases and J by 1 base; unmatched bases: 4. Germline lookup yields CDR1 SNHLY and CDR2 FYNNEI. The CDR3 runs 14 residues. The chain's CDR3 is CASRRQGSNTEAFF. For the CDR3, the DNA is TGTGCCAGCAGGCGACAGGGGTCGAACACTGAAGCTTTCTTT. Drawing the rest from reference TRBV2 and TRBJ1-1, the complete variable domain is EPEVTQTPSHQVTQMGQEVILRCVPISNHLYFYWYRQILGQKVEFLVSFYNNEISEKSEIFDDQFSVERPDGSNFTLKIRSTKLEDSAMYFCASRRQGSNTEAFFGQGTRLTVV.

Here the CDR3 reads CASRRTGRIGYTF. The CDR3 nucleotides are TGTGCCAGCAGGAGAACAGGGCGTATCGGCTACACCTTC. The V gene is TRBV5-6, the J gene TRBJ1-2, with TRBD1 as a possible D gene (6 bases). V was shortened by 5 bases and J by 8 bases, with 16 bases between the two germline ends. The germline V gene encodes CDR1 SGHDT and CDR2 YYEEEE. The CDR3 has 13 amino acids.

This sequence joins TRBV25-1 and TRBJ2-5; 10 bases are shared with TRBD1. This CDR3 comprises 15 residues. Germline V CDR1 and CDR2: MGHDK, SYGVNS. Trimming took 4 bases from V and 5 from J; bases not matched to a gene: 7. In DNA, the CDR3 is TGTGCCAGCAGTGCGGGACAGGGGTCTCTGGAGACCCAGTACTTC. Translated, it gives CASSAGQGSLETQYF.

The chain uses TRBV6-4 and TRBJ2-1; D may be TRBD1 (5 bases). The CDR3 loop spans 15 amino acids. V was trimmed by 6 bases and J by 0 bases, leaving 12 bases between them. The germline gives CDR1 MRHNA, CDR2 SNTAGT. CDR3 amino acids: CASSRQGDSYNEQFF. CDR3 in DNA: TGTGCCAGCAGCAGGCAGGGTGACTCCTACAATGAGCAGTTCTTC.

There are a few counts of this clone. V usage is TRBV6-4 and J usage is TRBJ2-1, with 7 bases lining up with TRBD1. Trimming cost V 5 bases and J 6 bases; bases outside gene matches: 7. The V gene's germline CDR1 is MRHNA and CDR2 SNTAGT. CDR3 length: 14 residues. Written as DNA, the CDR3 is TGTGCCAGCAGTTCCGAGGGGGCAGGCAATGAGCAGTTCTTC. Its translation is CASSSEGAGNEQFF.

This sequence joins TRBV11-2 and TRBJ2-7; 8 bases match TRBD2. Germline CDR1 reads SGHAT; CDR2 reads FQNNGV. This CDR3 is 16 amino acids long. The V segment lost 5 bases and the J segment 2 bases; nucleotides outside the gene matches: 11. CDR3 residues: CASSNLRSGAAYEQYF. CDR3 coding DNA: TGTGCCAGCAGCAACCTCCGTAGCGGGGCGGCCTACGAGCAGTACTTC.